This paragraph reports one T cell receptor (beta chain). Its antigen is not identified. This specimen comes from a study of cytomegalovirus exposure and HLA in healthy donors. Study observations and caveats: Most sequenced TCRs were rare (though some public TCRs occurred in many donors). Per published reports, the classifier diagnosed cytomegalovirus status with high specificity and sensitivity. The authors later found HLA-associated TCR beta chains more clonally expanded than equally common others. Looking again later, the authors saw that most CMV-associated TCR beta chains seemed HLA-restricted.

In germline, CDR1 is SNHLY, CDR2 FYNNEI. V dropped 3 bases and J dropped 0 bases, with 9 bases sitting between them. This CDR3 spans 14 amino acids. In the PCR, 60 Vbeta and 13 Jbeta primers were used. The protocol was immunoSEQ multiplex PCR, while the TCRdb copy is restricted to in-frame clones and leaves out a portion. In the table there are 120,000 or so clones, 70% to 85% of which are singletons. The sample comprised PBMCs. The origin of this receptor is a man aged 18-30 years in good health and CMV-seronegative. This chain links TRBV2 with TRBJ2-7; D not certain. CDR3 sequence: CASSDRSSSYEQYF. The CDR3 DNA follows: TGTGCCAGCAGTGACAGATCTAGCTCCTACGAGCAGTACTTC.